Below, 2 T cell receptor beta chains from the same sample are listed, as sequenced in a study of shared clonotypes between healthy human individuals. The naive CD8 subset, CD45RO-negative cells positively selected for CCR7, excluded terminally differentiated effector memory CD45RA+ cells. Sequencing used immunoSEQ multiplex PCR; TCRdb keeps in-frame clones, though not all of them. The repertoire consists of about 2.1 million clones, with 93% occurring once and the leading ten covering over 1.5%. Sequencing was performed on naive CD8+ T cells from PBMCs. These receptors were collected from a man younger than 35 in good health. Some clones in this sample may be carry-over from other donors' samples.

This chain uses TRBV4-1 with TRBJ2-7, with 8 bases identical to TRBD2. V lost 5 bases and J lost 2; bases outside the gene matches: 8. The CDR3 is 15 residues long. CDR1 and CDR2 from the germline V gene are MGHRA and YSYEKL. The CDR3 DNA reads as TGCGCCAGCAGCGCGGGGACTAGGAGCCCCTACGAGCAGTACTTC. The encoded protein is CASSAGTRSPYEQYF.

The rearrangement joins TRBV6-6 to TRBJ2-7; the D is unclear. The germline gives CDR1 MNHNY, CDR2 SVGAGI (reference sequence). Deletions cut 5 bases from V and 3 bases from J, with 11 bases between. The CDR3 spans 13 residues. The CDR3, as DNA: TGTGCCAGCAGTACTGGTAAGGTCTACGAGCAGTACTTC. It translates to CASSTGKVYEQYF.